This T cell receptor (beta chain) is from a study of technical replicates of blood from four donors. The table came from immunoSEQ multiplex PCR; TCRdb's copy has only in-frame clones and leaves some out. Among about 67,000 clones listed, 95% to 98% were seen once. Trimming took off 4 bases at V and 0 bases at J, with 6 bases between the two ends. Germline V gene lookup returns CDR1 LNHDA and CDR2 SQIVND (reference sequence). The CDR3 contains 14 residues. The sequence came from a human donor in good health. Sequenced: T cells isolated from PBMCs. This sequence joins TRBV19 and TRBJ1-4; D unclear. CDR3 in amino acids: CASSSPATNEKLFF. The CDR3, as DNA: TGTGCCAGTAGTAGTCCCGCAACTAATGAAAAACTGTTTTTT.